Included here is one T cell receptor beta chain sequence, with context. Its antigen is currently not known. Base quality data are lacking; no much larger clone is found one base away. The CDR3 regions of human TCRbeta chains were analyzed by immunosequencing. The original methods were these. Repertoire TCRs were checked for matches against a reference library of SARS-CoV-2-specific TCRs that had been generated using the MIRA antigen-specificity platform. Breadth was defined as the fraction of unique TCRs that were SARS-CoV-2-associated. Depth was defined as the fraction of total T cells that were SARS-CoV-2-associated. Using the MIRA data, each spike-specific TCR was assigned both to the spike region to which the TCR was reactive and to a CD4 or CD8 class. Log10-transformed breadth and depth values were compared by one-way ANOVA with Sidak's multiple comparisons tests. This is the immuneACCESS table as TCRdb keeps it, with only in-frame sequences that have V and J called. A part of the clones is gone; compared with another copy, unresolved V genes explain less than half, and the rest is unexplained. V, J and clone size are taken as reported in that table, and D and trimming were inferred from the DNA itself. Here the sample has about 150,000 clones; about nine tenths occur a single time. The ten largest clones take up 1.5% to 2% of the sample.

The sample belongs to a study of T cell responses to AZD1222 COVID-19 vaccine (dated by TCRdb to 2020 to 2023). Turning to the overall study: AZD1222 recipients whose second dose came at about 4 weeks and those whose second dose came at about 12 weeks were combined into one group, since spike-specific TCR depth and breadth did not differ between the two schedules. TCR sequencing covered fewer than 250 trial participants: around 210 given two doses of AZD1222 and about 26 given two doses of MenACWY control vaccine. Enrollment into the trials was organized by age into subgroups of 18-55, 56-69 and 70-plus years, and those subgroups contained about 150, 27 and 61 TCR-sequenced participants, respectively.

Summary of the overall study and its limitations: Vaccine-associated CD4 TCRs spanned the whole spike protein, with dominant responses in regions 160-218 and 743-854. In the small 56-69-year group, the increase in depth fell short of significance, most likely because of low power. Conclusions about previously exposed vaccinees were limited because only six AZD1222 recipients were SARS-CoV-2 seropositive at baseline. Most participants were white British and females outnumbered males, and the authors suggested that clonal diversity may have been underestimated. After two AZD1222 doses, both the breadth and the depth of spike-specific TCRs were significantly higher than at day 0 and than in MenACWY recipients. Because no day 14 peak-response samples were available, repertoires were characterized only after the peak T cell response. Reportedly, almost half of the unique spike-specific TCRs recognized epitopes lying outside the regions that are mutated in the B.1.351 and B.1.1.7 variants.

V and J lose 6 bases and 4 bases, and a span of 4 bases separates them. From the cysteine through the phenylalanine, the CDR3 covers 11 amino acids. The kept DNA is CDR3 alone, 33 bases in frame from the first base. Taken with the paper, the label for time point translates to: baseline before first vaccination. Vaccinee samples came from UK trials COV001 and COV002, including a single-blind randomized controlled phase 2/3 trial of AZD1222 (ChAdOx1 nCoV-19) in healthy adults. Trial participant PBMC samples were collected at day 0 and day 28 after the second dose for TCRbeta chain sequencing. The chain was built from TRBV12-3 or TRBV12-4 and TRBJ2-1; too little of a D gene remains to name it. This TCR came from an adult in good health. Sequencing used peripheral blood, obtained on day 0 of AZD1222 vaccination. The CDR3 region: CASRSYNEQFF. Read as DNA, the sequence is TGTGCCAGCAGATCGTACAATGAGCAGTTCTTC.